Listed below are T cell receptor beta chains from one sample, sequenced in a study of cytomegalovirus exposure and HLA in healthy donors. TCRdb's table, derived via immunoSEQ multiplex PCR, lists solely in-frame clones and lacks some. The sample lists about 200,000 clones, around 80% seen once, with roughly a sixth in the top ten. Sequencing input: PBMCs. These receptors came from a man between 40 and 49 years old in good health and CMV-seronegative. CDR3s include the opening cysteine and the closing phenylalanine or tryptophan. Each record gives: clone size, V gene, D gene, J gene, CDR3 DNA, CDR3 protein. A D gene is named only where the DNA matches it firmly. Size tells how often a clone was seen (once, few, many) or the class of an expanded clone, and some rows leave it out.

.,TRBV6-6,TRBD2,TRBJ2-1,TGTGCCAGCAGCCCCCCCAGGGCGGGGGGGCCGAATGAGCAGTTCTTC,CASSPPRAGGPNEQFF
.,TRBV7-8,.,TRBJ2-2,TGTGCCAGCAGCCCACGACAGGCGGGCACCGGGGAGCTGTTTTTT,CASSPRQAGTGELFF
.,TRBV5-4,TRBD2,TRBJ2-2,TGTGCCAGCAGCTTGGAGCAGCGGGAGGCCCGGGAGCTGTTTTTT,CASSLEQREARELFF
.,TRBV20-1,.,TRBJ2-7,TGCAGTGCCGGGACAACAGACGAGCAGTACTTC,CSAGTTDEQYF
.,TRBV6-5,TRBD1,TRBJ1-6,TGTGCCAGCAGTGTTGGACAGGGTAATTCACCCCTCCACTTT,CASSVGQGNSPLHF
few,TRBV6-6,.,TRBJ1-4,TGTGCCAGCAGTCGGGACACTCTTGGTGAAAAACTGTTTTTT,CASSRDTLGEKLFF
.,TRBV19,TRBD1,TRBJ1-6,TGTGCCAGTAGGGACAGGGAAAATTCACCCCTCCACTTT,CASRDRENSPLHF
.,TRBV4-1,.,TRBJ2-7,TGCGCCAGCAGCATCCCGGGACACGACTACGAGCAGTACTTC,CASSIPGHDYEQYF
.,TRBV7-7,TRBD1,TRBJ1-1,TGTGCCAGCAGCCCCCTCCCCGGACAGGGTAGTCCCTACTCGAACACTGAAGCTTTCTTT,CASSPLPGQGSPYSNTEAFF
.,TRBV2,.,TRBJ2-7,TGTGCCAGCAGGAGCGAGGGGGTCTACGAGCAGTACTTC,CASRSEGVYEQYF
.,TRBV19,.,TRBJ2-6,TGTGCCAGTAGTAAGTCGGGGGGGGCCAACGTCCTGACTTTC,CASSKSGGANVLTF
.,TRBV5-8,.,TRBJ1-6,TGTGCCAGCAGCTTGGACAGGGTACGGGATTCACCCCTCCACTTT,CASSLDRVRDSPLHF
.,TRBV5-6,TRBD1,TRBJ1-5,TGTGCCAGCAGCTGGGGACAGGGAGATCAGCCCCAGCATTTT,CASSWGQGDQPQHF
.,TRBV5-6,.,TRBJ2-3,TGTGCCAGCAGCCCGGGCGGGGTTGGGAGGACAGATACGCAGTATTTT,CASSPGGVGRTDTQYF
.,TRBV6-5,TRBD1,TRBJ1-5,TGTGCCAGCAAACAGGGGGCCAGCAATCAGCCCCAGCATTTT,CASKQGASNQPQHF
few,TRBV5-1,.,TRBJ2-5,TGCGCCAGCAGCTTCACTAGTGGAGAGACCCAGTACTTC,CASSFTSGETQYF
.,TRBV9,.,TRBJ1-3,TGTGCCAGCAGCGTTGGAGTCTCTGGAAACACCATATATTTT,CASSVGVSGNTIYF
.,TRBV7-9,.,TRBJ2-3,TGTGCCAGCGGAGTTCCTACAGATACGCAGTATTTT,CASGVPTDTQYF
.,TRBV19,TRBD2,TRBJ2-1,TGTGCCAGTAGTATCCCTAGCGGGAGTAGCTCCTACAATGAGCAGTTCTTC,CASSIPSGSSSYNEQFF
.,TRBV5-1,.,TRBJ2-1,TGCGCCAGCAGCTTGGAGCCAGCGCGCTCCTACAATGAGCAGTTCTTC,CASSLEPARSYNEQFF
.,TRBV27,TRBD1,TRBJ1-4,TGTGCCAGCAGTACGGGACAGGGTTACGAAAAACTGTTTTTT,CASSTGQGYEKLFF
.,TRBV5-1,.,TRBJ2-7,TGCGCCAGCAGCGTGGGACACCGGCTCGCATACGAGCAGTACTTC,CASSVGHRLAYEQYF
.,TRBV19,.,TRBJ1-5,TGTGCCAGTAGTATAGGGGGCGGCAGCCCACTGATGGTTTTT,CASSIGGGSPLMVF
.,TRBV9,TRBD2,TRBJ2-7,TGTGCCAGCAGTGTAACCGGGACTAGAACGTACGAGCAGTACTTC,CASSVTGTRTYEQYF
.,TRBV29-1,TRBD1,TRBJ2-2,TGCAGCGTTGAAGTCGCTCAGGGGGCCGGGGAGCTGTTTTTT,CSVEVAQGAGELFF
.,TRBV6-5,TRBD1,TRBJ1-1,TGTGCCAGCAGCGGGGGACAGTTAAACACTGAAGCTTTCTTT,CASSGGQLNTEAFF
.,TRBV15,.,TRBJ1-3,TGTGCCACCAGCAGAAAGGGACAACCGAGCTCTGGAAACACCATATATTTT,CATSRKGQPSSGNTIYF
.,TRBV7-3,.,TRBJ1-1,TGTGCCAGCAGCTTAATTGGCGGCACGAACACTGAAGCTTTCTTT,CASSLIGGTNTEAFF
.,TRBV5-1,.,TRBJ2-2,TGCGCCAGCAGTCTAGACACCGGGGAGCTGTTTTTT,CASSLDTGELFF
.,TRBV9,TRBD2,TRBJ2-3,TGTGCCAGCAGCGACCGTAGCGGGGTGGCCGGAGATACGCAGTATTTT,CASSDRSGVAGDTQYF
once,TRBV5-1,.,TRBJ2-3,TGCGCCAGCAGCTTGGCCAGGGAAGCAGATACGCAGTATTTT,CASSLAREADTQYF
.,TRBV9,TRBD2,TRBJ2-1,TGTGCCAGCAGCGCGTCCGGCGGGAGGGGCAATGAGCAGTTCTTC,CASSASGGRGNEQFF
few,TRBV5-4,TRBD2,TRBJ2-5,TGTGCCAGCAGCGAGAGATCCGGGACTAGCGGGAGGAGCCAAGAGACCCAGTACTTC,CASSERSGTSGRSQETQYF
.,TRBV9,.,TRBJ1-5,TGTGCCAGCAGCGTAGACTCCCGGGATCAGCCCCAGCATTTT,CASSVDSRDQPQHF
.,TRBV6-5,TRBD2,TRBJ2-1,TGTGCCAGCAGCCTCACTAGCGGGAGCGTCGATGAGCAGTTCTTC,CASSLTSGSVDEQFF
.,TRBV5-4,TRBD1,TRBJ2-7,TGTGCCAGCAGCCATAGGGACAGGCTATACGAGCAGTACTTC,CASSHRDRLYEQYF
few,TRBV14,.,TRBJ2-7,TGTGCCAGCAGCCAAGATTCAACCTACGAGCAGTACTTC,CASSQDSTYEQYF
once,TRBV28,.,TRBJ2-7,TGTGCCAGCAGTGTAGGGGGTTCGGAGGAGCAGTACTTC,CASSVGGSEEQYF
.,TRBV27,TRBD1,TRBJ1-5,TGTGCCAGCAGTTTTGGTACAGGGGGTAATCAGCCCCAGCATTTT,CASSFGTGGNQPQHF
.,TRBV2,.,TRBJ1-5,TGTGCCAGCAGTGATGGTCAGGATAGCAATCAGCCCCAGCATTTT,CASSDGQDSNQPQHF
.,TRBV9,.,TRBJ2-3,TGTGCCAGCAGCGTAGCGGGAGATACGCAGTATTTT,CASSVAGDTQYF
.,TRBV5-1,TRBD2,TRBJ2-1,TGCGCCAGCAGCACTAGCGGGAGTTCCTACAATGAGCAGTTCTTC,CASSTSGSSYNEQFF
.,TRBV6-1,TRBD1,TRBJ2-7,TGTGCCAGCAGGGATACAGGGGGAACCTACGAGCAGTACTTC,CASRDTGGTYEQYF
.,TRBV5-4,TRBD1,TRBJ1-6,TGTGCCAGCAGCTTGCCTACTGCCGGGACAGCCAATTCACCCCTCCACTTT,CASSLPTAGTANSPLHF
.,TRBV29-1,TRBD1,TRBJ2-1,TGCAGCGTTGAAGATCGGTTCACAGGGGGCCAGTCGGATGAGCAGTTCTTC,CSVEDRFTGGQSDEQFF
.,TRBV5-4,.,TRBJ1-2,TGTGCCAGCAGCTTGGGGGGCTCGGGCTATGGCTACACCTTC,CASSLGGSGYGYTF
.,TRBV7-8,TRBD1,TRBJ1-3,TGTGCCAGCAGTTATTACAGGGGGCCTGGAAACACCATATATTTT,CASSYYRGPGNTIYF
.,TRBV7-9,.,TRBJ1-5,TGTGCCAGCAGTCCCGGAGTCCCAAAGGAAGGCAATCAGCCCCAGCATTTT,CASSPGVPKEGNQPQHF
.,TRBV27,TRBD1,TRBJ2-7,TGTGCCAGCAGTTGGAACTCAGGGGGCTCCTACGAGCAGTACTTC,CASSWNSGGSYEQYF
once,TRBV7-2,TRBD1,TRBJ1-2,TGTGCCAGCAGCTTGACCGGGACAGGGACTGGCTACACCTTC,CASSLTGTGTGYTF
.,TRBV7-2,.,TRBJ1-1,TGTGCCAGCAGCTTAGGGGCGGGGATGAACACTGAAGCTTTCTTT,CASSLGAGMNTEAFF
.,TRBV19,.,TRBJ1-5,TGTGCCAGTAGCCAAGGGGCTCAGCCCCAGCATTTT,CASSQGAQPQHF
few,TRBV7-2,TRBD1,TRBJ2-7,TGTGCCAGCAGTCCTGGGGGACAGGGCTACGAGCAGTACTTC,CASSPGGQGYEQYF
.,TRBV19,TRBD1,TRBJ1-2,TGTGCCAGTAGTCCTGAAGCTGACAGGGATGGCTACACCTTC,CASSPEADRDGYTF
.,TRBV11-2,TRBD2,TRBJ2-5,TGTGCCAGCAGTTCTCCTTGGGAGGGGAGGCCCCAGGAGACCCAGTACTTC,CASSSPWEGRPQETQYF